A single sample is the source of the 13 T cell receptor beta chains below, sequenced in a study of human T cells and chemical hapten exposure. One entry per CDR3 protein, called by TCRdb with MiXCR from the 5' RACE reads. In the table there are 110,000 or so distinct CDR3 sequences, around a fifth of which are singletons. The total RNA was obtained from whole blood that was not fractionated. These receptors came from a human donor in good health.

The chain recombines TRBV7-3 with TRBJ2-6; 8 positions match TRBD1. This CDR3 spans 17 amino acids. V lost 1 base to trimming and J lost 0 bases; unmatched junction nucleotides: 2. Germline lookup yields CDR1 SGHTA and CDR2 FQGTGA. CDR3 residues: CASSLRGQASGANVLTF. CDR3 sequence (DNA): TGTGCCAGCAGCTTAAGGGGACAGGCCTCTGGGGCCAACGTCCTGACTTTC.

This clonotype was found a few times. V is TRBV16 and J is TRBJ1-1; D uncertain. This CDR3 contains 13 residues. From germline, CDR1 is KGHSY and CDR2 FQNENV. Trimming shortened V by 2 bases and J by 2 bases, and 6 bases separated the two germline ends. CDR3 bases: TGTGCCAGCAGCCAAATCGCAAACACTGAAGCTTTCTTT. This translates into CASSQIANTEAFF.

This clonotype was seen only a few times. V gene TRBV10-3 combines with J gene TRBJ2-7; TRBD1 is a possible D gene (7 bases). This CDR3 has 12 amino acids. In germline, CDR1 is ENHRY, CDR2 SYGVKD. With 5 bases removed from V and 5 bases from J, the gap between germline ends came to 10 bases. In DNA, the CDR3 is TGTGCCATCAGTCAGGGGGGTAACGAGCAGTACTTC. It translates to CAISQGGNEQYF.

The J gene is TRBJ1-1, the V gene TRBV28; possible D gene TRBD1, 6 bases. Germline CDR1 and CDR2: MDHEN and SYDVKM. There are 14 residues in the CDR3. Trimming cost V 7 bases and J 1 base, with 13 bases left between them. CDR3 sequence reads: CASITGRTNTEAFF. CDR3 nucleotide sequence: TGTGCCAGCATCACAGGGAGGACGAACACTGAAGCTTTCTTT. Full variable domain (rest looked up from reference TRBV28 and TRBJ1-1): DVKVTQSSRYLVKRTGEKVFLECVQDMDHENMFWYRQDPGLGLRLIYFSYDVKMKEKGDIPEGYSVSREKKERFSLILESASTNQTSMYLCASITGRTNTEAFFGQGTRLTVV.

The V and J genes are TRBV19 and TRBJ2-5, with 7 bases that match TRBD2. Germline V gives CDR1 LNHDA, CDR2 SQIVND (reference sequence). Trimming cost V 3 bases and J 4 bases; bases outside gene matches: 2. The CDR3 loop spans 13 amino acids. The CDR3 loop is CASSIGGGETQYF. CDR3 in DNA: TGTGCCAGTAGTATTGGGGGGGGAGAGACCCAGTACTTC.

The rearrangement uses TRBV4-1 and TRBJ2-1; D perhaps matches TRBD2 (5 bases). This CDR3 comprises 13 residues. Trimming pared 1 base from V and 8 bases from J, leaving 9 bases between. The germline V gene encodes CDR1 MGHRA and CDR2 YSYEKL. The CDR3 DNA sequence: TGCGCCAGCAGCCAAGGGGAGTTCTATGAGCAGTTCTTC. Translating gives CASSQGEFYEQFF.

In nucleotides, the CDR3 is TGTGCCAGCAGCTTAGATATGGGGTCTGAAGCTTTCTTT. It encodes CASSLDMGSEAFF. The chain couples TRBV11-1 to TRBJ1-1; no firm D call. This CDR3 is built from 13 residues. CDR1 and CDR2 (germline): SGHAT, FQDESV (reference sequence). Trimming took 1 base from V and 6 from J, leaving 9 bases between them.

The V gene is TRBV14, the J gene TRBJ2-1; 8 nucleotides agree with TRBD1. This CDR3 region has 14 residues. J gave up 14 bases and V 6 bases, and 15 bases lay outside the gene matches. Germline V gives CDR1 SGHDN, CDR2 FVKESK. The CDR3 protein is CASRGWTGNGKEFF. The CDR3 nucleotides read TGTGCCAGCAGGGGATGGACAGGGAATGGCAAGGAGTTCTTC.

This clonotype was picked up a small number of times. This chain links TRBV7-3 with TRBJ2-1; 11 bases fit TRBD2. The V gene end was trimmed by 8 bases and the J gene end by 8 bases; junction bases not matched to a gene: 11. The CDR3 is 15 residues long. Germline lookup yields CDR1 SGHTA and CDR2 FQGTGA. The CDR3: CASGAGETSGDEQFF. Written as DNA, the CDR3 is TGTGCCAGCGGCGCGGGCGAGACTAGCGGGGATGAGCAGTTCTTC. Full variable domain (outside the CDR3, taken from reference TRBV7-3 and TRBJ2-1): GAGVSQTPSNKVTEKGKYVELRCDPISGHTALYWYRQSLGQGPEFLIYFQGTGAADDSGLPNDRFFAVRPEGSVSTLKIQRTERGDSAVYLCASGAGETSGDEQFFGPGTRLTVL.

This clonotype has more than one count but fewer than ten. The chain couples TRBV28 to TRBJ2-3; D is possibly TRBD1 (5 bases). Germline values: CDR1 MDHEN, CDR2 SYDVKM. V lost 0 bases to trimming and J lost 9 bases, with 19 bases between them. The CDR3 runs 16 residues. CDR3 residues: CASSLWGTTGKGTQYF. The CDR3 DNA sequence: TGTGCCAGCAGTTTATGGGGCACCACCGGAAAGGGGACGCAGTATTTT.

The gene calls are TRBV19 and TRBJ2-7; D may be TRBD1 (6 bases). This CDR3 is built from 15 residues. The V gene lost 2 bases and the J gene lost 4 bases, with 15 bases spanning the gap. Germline CDR1 reads LNHDA; CDR2 reads SQIVND (reference sequence). The CDR3 bases are TGTGCCAGTAGTATAATAACAGGGACGAGATACGAGCAGTACTTC. Its protein product is CASSIITGTRYEQYF.

A few counts support this clonotype. The rearrangement uses TRBV11-2 and TRBJ1-1; 9 bases match TRBD1. The V segment lost 5 bases and the J segment 5 bases; nucleotides outside the gene matches: 9. The germline gives CDR1 SGHAT, CDR2 FQNNGV. This CDR3 spans 15 amino acids. CDR3 in DNA: TGTGCCAGCAGCCTACGGACAGGGGAGAAAACTGAAGCTTTCTTT. Protein sequence: CASSLRTGEKTEAFF.

This clonotype was found many times. The chain joins TRBV7-3 to TRBJ2-1; 8 nucleotides agree with TRBD2. Germline CDR1 and CDR2: SGHTA and FQGTGA. The CDR3 contains 14 residues. J was trimmed by 9 bases and V by 5 bases; bases with no gene match: 9. In DNA form, the CDR3 reads TGTGCCAGCAGCCCGGGGACTAGGGGCGCTGAGCAGTTCTTC. Amino acids: CASSPGTRGAEQFF.